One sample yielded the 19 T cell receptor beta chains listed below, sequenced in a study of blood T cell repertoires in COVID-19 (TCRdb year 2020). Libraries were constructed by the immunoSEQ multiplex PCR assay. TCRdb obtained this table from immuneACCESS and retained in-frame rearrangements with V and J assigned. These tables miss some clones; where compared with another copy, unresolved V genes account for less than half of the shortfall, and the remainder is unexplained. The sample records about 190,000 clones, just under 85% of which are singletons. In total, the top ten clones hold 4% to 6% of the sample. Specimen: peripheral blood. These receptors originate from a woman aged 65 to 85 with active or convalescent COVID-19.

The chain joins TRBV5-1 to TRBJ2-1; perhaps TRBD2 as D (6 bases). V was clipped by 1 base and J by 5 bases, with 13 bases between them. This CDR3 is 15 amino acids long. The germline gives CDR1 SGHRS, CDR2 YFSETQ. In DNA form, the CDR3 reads TGCGCCAGCAGCTTGAGGAGCGGGTGGAACAATGAGCAGTTCTTC. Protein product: CASSLRSGWNNEQFF.

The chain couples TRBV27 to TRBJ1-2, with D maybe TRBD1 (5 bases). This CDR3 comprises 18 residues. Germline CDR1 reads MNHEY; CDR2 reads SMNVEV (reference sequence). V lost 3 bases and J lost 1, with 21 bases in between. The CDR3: CASSFSLLRGRLNYGYTF. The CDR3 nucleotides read TGTGCCAGCAGTTTCTCGCTATTAAGGGGCCGCCTTAACTATGGCTACACCTTC.

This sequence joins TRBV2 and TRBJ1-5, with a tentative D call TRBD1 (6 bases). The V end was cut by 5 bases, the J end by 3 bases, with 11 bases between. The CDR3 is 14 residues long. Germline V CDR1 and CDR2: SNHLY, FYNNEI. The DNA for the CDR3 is TGTGCCAGCAGTTTACAGGGCTCCAATCAGCCCCAGCATTTT. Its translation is CASSLQGSNQPQHF.

CDR3 protein: CATSLGAFYNEQFF. DNA of the CDR3: TGTGCCACCAGCTTGGGAGCGTTTTACAATGAGCAGTTCTTC. The gene calls are TRBV15 and TRBJ2-1; D is possibly TRBD2 (5 bases). This CDR3 has 14 residues. V dropped 5 bases and J dropped 4 bases, with 12 bases sitting between them. Germline loops: CDR1 LNHNV, CDR2 YYDKDF (reference sequence).

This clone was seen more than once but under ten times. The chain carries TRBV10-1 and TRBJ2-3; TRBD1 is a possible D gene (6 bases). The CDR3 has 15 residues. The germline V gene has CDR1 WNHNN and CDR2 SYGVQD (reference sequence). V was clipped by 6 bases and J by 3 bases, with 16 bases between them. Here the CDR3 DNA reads TGCGCCAGCAGCCCGACAGGTCGAAGTACAGATACGCAGTATTTT. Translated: CASSPTGRSTDTQYF.

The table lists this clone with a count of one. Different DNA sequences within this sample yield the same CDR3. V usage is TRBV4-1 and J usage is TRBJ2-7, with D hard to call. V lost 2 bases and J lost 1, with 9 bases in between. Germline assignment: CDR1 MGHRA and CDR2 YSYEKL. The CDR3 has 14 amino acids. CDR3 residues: CASSQRLVSYEQYF. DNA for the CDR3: TGCGCCAGCAGCCAAAGGCTAGTTTCCTACGAGCAGTACTTC.

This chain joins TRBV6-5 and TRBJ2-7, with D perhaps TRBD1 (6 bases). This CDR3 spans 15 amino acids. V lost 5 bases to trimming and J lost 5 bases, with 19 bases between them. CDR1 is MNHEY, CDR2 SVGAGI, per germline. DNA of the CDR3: TGTGCCAGCAGTAAACAGGGCCCGACTTCCGACGAGCAGTACTTC. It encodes CASSKQGPTSDEQYF.

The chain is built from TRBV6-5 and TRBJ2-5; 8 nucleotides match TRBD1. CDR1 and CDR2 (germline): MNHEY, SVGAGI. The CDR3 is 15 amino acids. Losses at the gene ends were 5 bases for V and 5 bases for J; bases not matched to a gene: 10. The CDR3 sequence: CASSRLGTGLETQYF. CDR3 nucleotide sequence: TGTGCCAGCAGTCGCCTCGGGACAGGATTGGAGACCCAGTACTTC.

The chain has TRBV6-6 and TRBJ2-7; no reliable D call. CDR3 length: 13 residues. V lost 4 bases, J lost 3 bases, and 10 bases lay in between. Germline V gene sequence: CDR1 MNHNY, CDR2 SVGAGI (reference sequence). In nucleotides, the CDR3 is TGTGCCAGCAGTTCGTGGGCGTACTACGAGCAGTACTTC. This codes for CASSSWAYYEQYF.

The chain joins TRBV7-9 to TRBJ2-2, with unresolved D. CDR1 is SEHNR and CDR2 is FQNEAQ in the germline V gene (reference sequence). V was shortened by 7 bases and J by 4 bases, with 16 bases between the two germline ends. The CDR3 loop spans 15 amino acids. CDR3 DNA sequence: TGTGCCAGCACCATACCCCAGGCGAGCACCGGGGAGCTGTTTTTT. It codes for CASTIPQASTGELFF.

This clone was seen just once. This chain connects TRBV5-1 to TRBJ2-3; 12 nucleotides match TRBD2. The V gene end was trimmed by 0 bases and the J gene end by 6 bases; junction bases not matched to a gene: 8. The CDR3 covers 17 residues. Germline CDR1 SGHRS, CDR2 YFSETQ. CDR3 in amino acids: CASSLARTSGAGDTQYF. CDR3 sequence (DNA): TGCGCCAGCAGCTTGGCTCGGACTAGCGGGGCGGGGGATACGCAGTATTTT.

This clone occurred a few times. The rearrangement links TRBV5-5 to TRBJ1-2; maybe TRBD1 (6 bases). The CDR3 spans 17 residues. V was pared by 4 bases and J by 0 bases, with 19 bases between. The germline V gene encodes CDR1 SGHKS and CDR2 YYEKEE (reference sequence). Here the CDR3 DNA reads TGTGCCAGCAGCCCCTTTAGTCGGACAGCCACTAACTATGGCTACACCTTC. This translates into CASSPFSRTATNYGYTF.

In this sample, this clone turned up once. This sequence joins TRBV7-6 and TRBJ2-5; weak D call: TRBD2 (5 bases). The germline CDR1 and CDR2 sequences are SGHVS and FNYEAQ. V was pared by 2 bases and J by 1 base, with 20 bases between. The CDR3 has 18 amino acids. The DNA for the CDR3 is TGTGCCAGCAGCTTAAGGGTGAGAGGGAGTGCCGGCCAAGAGACCCAGTACTTC. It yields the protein CASSLRVRGSAGQETQYF.

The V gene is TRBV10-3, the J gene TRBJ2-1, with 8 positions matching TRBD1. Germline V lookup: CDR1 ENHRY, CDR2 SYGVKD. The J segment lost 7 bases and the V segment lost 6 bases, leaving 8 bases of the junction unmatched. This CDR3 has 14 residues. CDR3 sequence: CAIRPGQVTNEQFF. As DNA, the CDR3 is TGTGCCATCAGACCGGGACAGGTAACTAATGAGCAGTTCTTC.

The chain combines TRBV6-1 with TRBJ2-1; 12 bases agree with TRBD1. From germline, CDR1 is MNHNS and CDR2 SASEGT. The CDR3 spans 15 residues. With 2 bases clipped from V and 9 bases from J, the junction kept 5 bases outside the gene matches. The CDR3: CASSELGQGAGEQFF. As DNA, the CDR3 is TGTGCCAGCAGTGAATTGGGACAGGGGGCGGGTGAGCAGTTCTTC.

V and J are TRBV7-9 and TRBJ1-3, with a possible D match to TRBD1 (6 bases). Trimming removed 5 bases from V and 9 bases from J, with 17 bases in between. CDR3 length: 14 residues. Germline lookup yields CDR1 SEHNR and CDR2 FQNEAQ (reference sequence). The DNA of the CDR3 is TGTGCCAGCAGCCTGCTTACAGGGTTGGGCACCATATATTTT. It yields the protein CASSLLTGLGTIYF.

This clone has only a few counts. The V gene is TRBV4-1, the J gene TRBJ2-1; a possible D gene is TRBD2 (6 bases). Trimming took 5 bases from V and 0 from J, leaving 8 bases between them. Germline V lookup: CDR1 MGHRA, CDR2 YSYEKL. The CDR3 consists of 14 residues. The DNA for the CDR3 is TGCGCCAGCAGCTACGGGAGCTCCTACAATGAGCAGTTCTTC. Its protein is CASSYGSSYNEQFF.

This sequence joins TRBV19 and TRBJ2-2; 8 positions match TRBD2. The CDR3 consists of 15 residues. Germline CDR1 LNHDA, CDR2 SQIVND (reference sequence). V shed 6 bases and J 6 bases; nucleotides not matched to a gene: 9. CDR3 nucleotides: TGTGCCAGTAGCTTAGCGGGAAATGGGGCCGGGGAGCTGTTTTTT. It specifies CASSLAGNGAGELFF.

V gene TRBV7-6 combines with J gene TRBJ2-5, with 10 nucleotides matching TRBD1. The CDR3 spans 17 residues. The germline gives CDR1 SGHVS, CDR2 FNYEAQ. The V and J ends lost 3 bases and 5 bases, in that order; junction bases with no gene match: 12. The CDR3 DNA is TGTGCCAGCAGCTTCGCGGGACAGGGGAGGTCCCGGGAGACCCAGTACTTC. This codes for CASSFAGQGRSRETQYF.